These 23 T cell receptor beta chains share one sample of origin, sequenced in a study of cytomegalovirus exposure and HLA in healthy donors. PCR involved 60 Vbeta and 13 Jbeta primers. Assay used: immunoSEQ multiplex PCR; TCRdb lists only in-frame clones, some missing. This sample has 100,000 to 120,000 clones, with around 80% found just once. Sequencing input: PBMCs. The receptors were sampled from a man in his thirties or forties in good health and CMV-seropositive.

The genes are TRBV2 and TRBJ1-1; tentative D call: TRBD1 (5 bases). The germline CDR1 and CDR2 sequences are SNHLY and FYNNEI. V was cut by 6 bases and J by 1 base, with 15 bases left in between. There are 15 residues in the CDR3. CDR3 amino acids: CASSAPGLRNTEAFF. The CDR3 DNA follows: TGTGCCAGCAGCGCCCCGGGACTTAGGAACACTGAAGCTTTCTTT.

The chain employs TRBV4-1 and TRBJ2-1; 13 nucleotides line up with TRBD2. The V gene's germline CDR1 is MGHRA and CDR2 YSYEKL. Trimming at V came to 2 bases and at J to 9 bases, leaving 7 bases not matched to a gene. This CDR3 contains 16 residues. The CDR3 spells CASSQLTSGGKSEQFF. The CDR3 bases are TGCGCCAGCAGCCAACTGACTAGCGGGGGGAAGAGTGAGCAGTTCTTC.

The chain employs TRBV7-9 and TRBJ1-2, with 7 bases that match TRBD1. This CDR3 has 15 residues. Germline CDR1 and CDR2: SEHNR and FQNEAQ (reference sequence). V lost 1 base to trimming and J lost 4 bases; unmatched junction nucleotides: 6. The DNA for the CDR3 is TGTGCCAGCAGCTTAGGCGGGACAGCTCCCTATGGCTACACCTTC. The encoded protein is CASSLGGTAPYGYTF.

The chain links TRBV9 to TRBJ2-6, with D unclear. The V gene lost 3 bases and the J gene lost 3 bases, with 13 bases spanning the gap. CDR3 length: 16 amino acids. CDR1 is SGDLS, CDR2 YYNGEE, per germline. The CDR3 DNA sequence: TGTGCCAGCAGCGCGCTGCAGGTGGTTGGGGCCAACGTCCTGACTTTC. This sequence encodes CASSALQVVGANVLTF.

The CDR3 region has the DNA TGTGCCAGCAGCTTCCGGACAGGGGGCGCGCGGGAGACCCAGTACTTC. Amino acid sequence: CASSFRTGGARETQYF. The chain couples TRBV5-4 to TRBJ2-5, with 11 bases identical to TRBD1. V was pared by 2 bases and J by 5 bases, with 8 bases of the junction left unmatched. The CDR3 length is 16 residues. The germline V gene has CDR1 SGHNT and CDR2 YYREEE (reference sequence).

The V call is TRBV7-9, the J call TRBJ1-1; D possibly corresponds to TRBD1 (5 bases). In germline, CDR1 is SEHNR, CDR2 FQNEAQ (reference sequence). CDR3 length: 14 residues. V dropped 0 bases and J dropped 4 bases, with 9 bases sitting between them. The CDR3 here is CASSLAGGGTEAFF. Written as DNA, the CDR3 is TGTGCCAGCAGCTTAGCGGGGGGAGGCACTGAAGCTTTCTTT. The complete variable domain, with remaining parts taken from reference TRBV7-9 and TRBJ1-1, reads DTGVSQNPRHKITKRGQNVTFRCDPISEHNRLYWYRQTLGQGPEFLTYFQNEAQLEKSRLLSDRFSAERPKGSFSTLEIQRTEQGDSAMYLCASSLAGGGTEAFFGQGTRLTVV.

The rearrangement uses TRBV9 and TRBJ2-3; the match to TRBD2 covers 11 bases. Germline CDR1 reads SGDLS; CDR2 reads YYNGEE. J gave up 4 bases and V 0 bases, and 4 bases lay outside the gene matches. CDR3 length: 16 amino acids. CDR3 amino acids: CASSVEIAGGPDTQYF. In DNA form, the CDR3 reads TGTGCCAGCAGCGTAGAAATAGCGGGGGGGCCAGATACGCAGTATTTT.

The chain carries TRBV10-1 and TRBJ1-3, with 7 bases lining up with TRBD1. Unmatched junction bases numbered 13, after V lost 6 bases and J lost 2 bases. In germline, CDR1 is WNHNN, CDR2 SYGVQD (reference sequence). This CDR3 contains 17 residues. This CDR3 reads CASRGGQILPPGNTIYF. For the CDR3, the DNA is TGCGCCAGCAGAGGGGGACAGATCTTACCCCCTGGAAACACCATATATTTT.

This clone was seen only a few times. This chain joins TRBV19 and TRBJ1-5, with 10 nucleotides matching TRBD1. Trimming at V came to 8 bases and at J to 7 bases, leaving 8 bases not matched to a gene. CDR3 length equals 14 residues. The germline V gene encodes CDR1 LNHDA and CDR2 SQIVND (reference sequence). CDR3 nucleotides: TGTGCCAGTGTCCGGGACAGGGGTGTGCAGCCCCAGCATTTT. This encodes CASVRDRGVQPQHF.

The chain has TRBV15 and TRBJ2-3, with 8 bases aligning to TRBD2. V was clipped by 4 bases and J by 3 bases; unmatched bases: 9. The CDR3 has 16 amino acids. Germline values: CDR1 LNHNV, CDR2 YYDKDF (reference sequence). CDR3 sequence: CATSKGPGGITDTQYF. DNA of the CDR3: TGTGCCACCAGCAAAGGCCCGGGGGGGATAACAGATACGCAGTATTTT.

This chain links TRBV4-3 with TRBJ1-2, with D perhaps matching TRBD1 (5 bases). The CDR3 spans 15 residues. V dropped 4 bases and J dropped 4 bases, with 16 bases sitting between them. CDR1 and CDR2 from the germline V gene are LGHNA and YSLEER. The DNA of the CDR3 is TGCGCCAGCAGCCCTCCGGGACTGACGACCTATGGCTACACCTTC. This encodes CASSPPGLTTYGYTF.

Here the CDR3 reads CASRPDSEAFF. The DNA of the CDR3 is TGTGCCAGCAGACCCGACAGTGAAGCTTTCTTT. The chain links TRBV2 to TRBJ1-1, with D possibly TRBD1 on 5 matching bases. Per the germline V gene, CDR1 is SNHLY and CDR2 is FYNNEI. This CDR3 is built from 11 residues. Trimming took 6 bases from V and 7 from J, leaving 9 bases between them.

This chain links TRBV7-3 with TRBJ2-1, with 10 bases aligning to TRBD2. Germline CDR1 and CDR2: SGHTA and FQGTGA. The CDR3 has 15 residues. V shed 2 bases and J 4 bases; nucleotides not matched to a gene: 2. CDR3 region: CASSLSSGGYNEQFF. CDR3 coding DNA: TGTGCCAGCAGCTTATCTAGCGGGGGTTACAATGAGCAGTTCTTC.

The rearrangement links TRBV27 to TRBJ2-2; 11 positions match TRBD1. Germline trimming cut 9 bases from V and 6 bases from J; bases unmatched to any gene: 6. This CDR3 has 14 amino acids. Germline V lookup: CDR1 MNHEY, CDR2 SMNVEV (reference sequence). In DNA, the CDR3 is TGTGCCAGTGATCGGGGACAGGGGGCCGGGGAGCTGTTTTTT. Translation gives CASDRGQGAGELFF.

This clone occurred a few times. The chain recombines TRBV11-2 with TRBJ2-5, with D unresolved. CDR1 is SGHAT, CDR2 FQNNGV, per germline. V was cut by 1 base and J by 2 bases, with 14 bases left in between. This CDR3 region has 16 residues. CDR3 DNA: TGTGCCAGCAGCTTAGTTCTGAACCCCCTACAAGAGACCCAGTACTTC. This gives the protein CASSLVLNPLQETQYF.

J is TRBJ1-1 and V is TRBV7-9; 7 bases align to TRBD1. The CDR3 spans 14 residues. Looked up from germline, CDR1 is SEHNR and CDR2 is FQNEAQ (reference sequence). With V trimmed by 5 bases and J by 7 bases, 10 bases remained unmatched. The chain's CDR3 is CASSPRQGPNEAFF. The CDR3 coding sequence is TGTGCCAGCAGCCCTCGACAGGGCCCTAATGAAGCTTTCTTT. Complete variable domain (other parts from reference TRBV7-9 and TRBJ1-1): DTGVSQNPRHKITKRGQNVTFRCDPISEHNRLYWYRQTLGQGPEFLTYFQNEAQLEKSRLLSDRFSAERPKGSFSTLEIQRTEQGDSAMYLCASSPRQGPNEAFFGQGTRLTVV.

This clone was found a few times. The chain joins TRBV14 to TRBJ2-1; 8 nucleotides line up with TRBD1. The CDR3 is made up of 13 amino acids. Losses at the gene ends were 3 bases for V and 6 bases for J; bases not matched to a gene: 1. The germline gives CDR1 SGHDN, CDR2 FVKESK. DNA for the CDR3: TGTGCCAGCAGCCAGACAGGGGTCAATGAGCAGTTCTTC. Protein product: CASSQTGVNEQFF.

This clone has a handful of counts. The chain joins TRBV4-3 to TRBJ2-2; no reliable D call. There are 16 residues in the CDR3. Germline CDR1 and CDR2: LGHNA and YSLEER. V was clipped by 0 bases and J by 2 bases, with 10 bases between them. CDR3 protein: CASSQDPGKNTGELFF. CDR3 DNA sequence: TGCGCCAGCAGCCAAGATCCAGGAAAAAACACCGGGGAGCTGTTTTTT.

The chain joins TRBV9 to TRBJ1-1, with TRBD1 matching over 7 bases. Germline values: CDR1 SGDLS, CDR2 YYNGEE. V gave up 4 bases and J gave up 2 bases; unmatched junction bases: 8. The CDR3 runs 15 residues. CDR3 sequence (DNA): TGTGCCAGCAGCCCACGACAGGGTAGAAACACTGAAGCTTTCTTT. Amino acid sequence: CASSPRQGRNTEAFF.

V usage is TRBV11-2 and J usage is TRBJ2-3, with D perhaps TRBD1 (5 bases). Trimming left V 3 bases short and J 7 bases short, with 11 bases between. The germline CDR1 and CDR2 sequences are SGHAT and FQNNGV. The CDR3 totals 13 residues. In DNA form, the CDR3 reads TGTGCCAGCAGCTTCTCAGGGATAAATACGCAGTATTTT. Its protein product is CASSFSGINTQYF.

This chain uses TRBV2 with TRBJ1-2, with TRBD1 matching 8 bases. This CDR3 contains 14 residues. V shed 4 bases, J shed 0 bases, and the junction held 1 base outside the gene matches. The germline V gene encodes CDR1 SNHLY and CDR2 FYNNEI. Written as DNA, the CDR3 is TGTGCCAGCAGTGGACAGGGGCCTAACTATGGCTACACCTTC. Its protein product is CASSGQGPNYGYTF.

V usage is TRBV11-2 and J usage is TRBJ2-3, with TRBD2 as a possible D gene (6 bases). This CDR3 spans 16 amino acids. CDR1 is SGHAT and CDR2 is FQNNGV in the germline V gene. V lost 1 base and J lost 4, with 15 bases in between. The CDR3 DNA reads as TGTGCCAGCAGCTTAGCTCCGCTGGGGGAGGCAGATACGCAGTATTTT. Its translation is CASSLAPLGEADTQYF.

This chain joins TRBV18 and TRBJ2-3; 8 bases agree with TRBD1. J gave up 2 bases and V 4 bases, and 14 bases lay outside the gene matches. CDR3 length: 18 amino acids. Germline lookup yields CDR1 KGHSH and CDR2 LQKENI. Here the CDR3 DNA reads TGTGCCAGCTCACGCCGGGTGGTGACAGGGGAAGACACAGATACGCAGTATTTT. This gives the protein CASSRRVVTGEDTDTQYF.